This TCR beta chain was sequenced for a study of blood T cell repertoires in COVID-19. At the level of the study: Sites in the United States, Italy and Spain provided acute and convalescent COVID-19 samples.

TCRdb keeps only in-frame clones here, not all; method: immunoSEQ multiplex PCR. The sample includes roughly 200,000 clones, about 88% of them seen just once. The CDR3 runs to 16 residues. Germline V CDR1 and CDR2: MNHEY, SVGEGT. V lost 2 bases, J lost 2 bases, and 6 bases stayed unmatched. The sequence came from a woman aged 40 to 55 who had recovered from COVID-19. The material sequenced was peripheral blood. This chain uses TRBV6-2 or TRBV6-3 with TRBJ2-7, with 10 bases that match TRBD2. The CDR3 here is CASSYDRTSGTYEQYF. Written as DNA, the CDR3 is TGTGCCAGCAGTTACGACCGGACTAGCGGAACCTACGAGCAGTACTTC.